Listed here are 29 T cell receptor beta chains from one sample, sequenced in a study of identical twins. MiXCR was run by TCRdb on the 5' RACE reads, yielding one entry per CDR3 protein. The sample carries 210,000 or so distinct CDR3 sequences, 7.5% recorded once. The data were also submitted as part of a second study, on yellow fever vaccine responses in identical twins.

Material: memory (CD45RO+) T cells sorted from blood. These receptors were taken from a woman between 18 and 30 years old in good health.

This clonotype was found many times. The gene calls are TRBV5-1 and TRBJ2-2; TRBD1 is a possible D gene (5 bases). Germline V gene sequence: CDR1 SGHRS, CDR2 YFSETQ. Deletions cut 4 bases from V and 0 bases from J, with 10 bases between. This CDR3 contains 15 residues. DNA for the CDR3: TGCGCCAGCAGCAGGGGCCCTTCGAACACCGGGGAGCTGTTTTTT. As protein: CASSRGPSNTGELFF.

In its sample, this clonotype was seen a few times. Here the CDR3 DNA reads TGTGCCACCAGCAGAGATCCTCCGGGACAGGGATACGAGCAGTACTTC. It encodes CATSRDPPGQGYEQYF. The gene calls are TRBV15 and TRBJ2-7; the match to TRBD1 covers 9 bases. Per the germline V gene, CDR1 is LNHNV and CDR2 is YYDKDF (reference sequence). This CDR3 is built from 16 residues. J gave up 4 bases and V 0 bases, and 7 bases lay outside the gene matches.

The rearrangement links TRBV25-1 to TRBJ1-4; maybe TRBD1 (6 bases). Deletions cut 3 bases from V and 2 bases from J, with 16 bases between. The CDR3 sequence is 17 residues long. CDR1 MGHDK and CDR2 SYGVNS come from the germline V gene. For the CDR3, the DNA is TGTGCCAGCAGTGACGGGACAAGGGGGACTACTAATGAAAAACTGTTTTTT. It translates to CASSDGTRGTTNEKLFF.

This clonotype was observed a few times. This chain connects TRBV10-3 to TRBJ2-1; 12 bases match TRBD2. The germline CDR1 and CDR2 sequences are ENHRY and SYGVKD. CDR3 length equals 14 residues. V lost 7 bases to trimming and J lost 9 bases; unmatched junction nucleotides: 7. The DNA for the CDR3 is TGTGCCATCAAGGGGCTAGCGGGGGGGAGTGAGCAGTTCTTC. This translates into CAIKGLAGGSEQFF.

This clonotype was observed many times. This rearrangement joins TRBV24-1 to TRBJ2-2, with D hard to call. The CDR3 consists of 14 residues. V was cut by 5 bases and J by 2 bases, with 8 bases left in between. The germline CDR1 and CDR2 sequences are KGHDR and SFDVKD. Here the CDR3 DNA reads TGTGCCACCAGTGGTTGGAGTAACACCGGGGAGCTGTTTTTT. Residues: CATSGWSNTGELFF.

This clonotype was picked up many times. The CDR3, as DNA: TGCGCCAGCAGCTTGGAGGGCAGCCAGACCTACGAGCAGTACTTC. It codes for CASSLEGSQTYEQYF. This sequence joins TRBV5-1 and TRBJ2-7, with no clear D. V was clipped by 0 bases and J by 2 bases, with 12 bases between them. CDR1 is SGHRS, CDR2 YFSETQ, per germline. The CDR3 sequence is 15 residues long.

This clonotype was seen at least ten times. The chain recombines TRBV4-1 with TRBJ2-1; 9 nucleotides agree with TRBD2. The J segment lost 8 bases and the V segment lost 0 bases, leaving 14 bases of the junction unmatched. This CDR3 comprises 18 residues. Germline CDR1 is MGHRA and CDR2 is YSYEKL. The CDR3 DNA follows: TGCGCCAGCAGCCAAGAGGGCTTAGCGGGAGCTCCTAGCGATGAGCAGTTCTTC. This sequence encodes CASSQEGLAGAPSDEQFF.

This sequence joins TRBV20-1 and TRBJ2-5; no clear D gene. The CDR3 runs to 9 residues. Germline V gives CDR1 DFQATT, CDR2 SNEGSKA (reference sequence). CDR3: CSDGETQYF. The CDR3 DNA reads as TGCAGCGACGGAGAGACCCAGTACTTC.

This clonotype was observed a handful of times. This chain connects TRBV11-2 to TRBJ1-6, with 8 bases fitting TRBD1. V lost 6 bases and J lost 7; bases outside the gene matches: 14. This CDR3 comprises 17 residues. Germline-derived CDR1 and CDR2 are SGHAT and FQNNGV. The CDR3: CASSYSGGTGGNSPLHF. The CDR3 nucleotides read TGTGCCAGCAGTTACAGTGGAGGGACAGGCGGGAATTCACCCCTCCACTTT.

This clonotype showed up many times. This chain links TRBV12-3 or TRBV12-4 with TRBJ1-1, with D possibly TRBD1 on 5 matching bases. The CDR3 consists of 13 residues. Trimming shortened V by 7 bases and J by 10 bases, and 19 bases separated the two germline ends. The CDR3 protein is CASTPSRAGGAFF. The DNA of the CDR3 is TGTGCCAGCACCCCGAGCAGGGCGGGCGGAGCTTTCTTT.

The sample holds many counts of this clonotype. This chain uses TRBV20-1 with TRBJ2-1, with D possibly being TRBD2 (6 bases). Trimming stripped 6 bases from V and 3 bases from J, with 15 bases between. CDR1 DFQATT and CDR2 SNEGSKA come from the germline V gene (reference sequence). This CDR3 is built from 14 residues. The CDR3 nucleotides read TGCAGTGCCTTGCGACTAGTAAGCTACAATGAGCAGTTCTTC. Translating it yields CSALRLVSYNEQFF.

This clonotype was seen many times. The rearrangement links TRBV11-2 to TRBJ1-3, with 7 bases that match TRBD1. This CDR3 has 15 amino acids. Trimming took 5 bases from V and 0 from J; bases not matched to a gene: 4. Per the germline V gene, CDR1 is SGHAT and CDR2 is FQNNGV. CDR3 sequence: CASSADRRSGNTIYF. Written as DNA, the CDR3 is TGTGCCAGCAGCGCGGACAGGCGCTCTGGAAACACCATATATTTT.

This clonotype was recorded at least ten times. The chain uses TRBV7-2 and TRBJ1-2; TRBD1 is a possible D gene (6 bases). The CDR3 spans 13 residues. CDR1 is SGHTA and CDR2 is FQGNSA in the germline V gene. The V and J ends lost 5 bases and 1 base respectively, with 8 bases between them. CDR3 in amino acids: CASSNRVNYGYTF. The DNA for the CDR3 is TGTGCCAGCAGCAACAGGGTTAACTATGGCTACACCTTC.

The genes are TRBV30 and TRBJ2-2, with 7 bases that match TRBD1. J was trimmed by 7 bases and V by 1 base; bases with no gene match: 6. CDR3 size: 14 residues. Germline V lookup: CDR1 GTSNPN, CDR2 SVGIG (reference sequence). CDR3 loop: CAWSETGTVGELFF. The CDR3 DNA reads TGTGCCTGGAGTGAGACAGGGACGGTCGGGGAGCTGTTTTTT. Full variable domain (outside the CDR3, taken from reference TRBV30 and TRBJ2-2): SQTIHQWPATLVQPVGSPLSLECTVEGTSNPNLYWYRQAAGRGLQLLFYSVGIGQISSEVPQNLSASRPQDRQFILSSKKLLLSDSGFYLCAWSETGTVGELFFGEGSRLTVL.

This clonotype was seen ten or more times. The chain employs TRBV30 and TRBJ1-1; 7 bases fit TRBD1. The germline CDR1 and CDR2 sequences are GTSNPN and SVGIG (reference sequence). The CDR3 length is 18 residues. The J segment lost 1 base and the V segment lost 3 bases, leaving 17 bases of the junction unmatched. The DNA of the CDR3 is TGTGCCTGGAGACCCCTCCAATGGCCGGGACAGCGGAACACTGAAGCTTTCTTT. As protein: CAWRPLQWPGQRNTEAFF.

The chain uses TRBV7-9 and TRBJ2-1, with D perhaps matching TRBD2 (5 bases). Germline lookup yields CDR1 SEHNR and CDR2 FQNEAQ (reference sequence). V dropped 0 bases and J dropped 1 base, with 7 bases sitting between them. CDR3 length: 15 amino acids. The DNA of the CDR3 is TGTGCCAGCAGCTTAGCAGAGGGTTCCTACAATGAGCAGTTCTTC. Translation: CASSLAEGSYNEQFF.

This clonotype came up many times. The CDR3 here is CASSYSSGSLVQYF. The CDR3 coding sequence is TGCGCCAGCAGCTATTCTAGCGGGAGCTTGGTTCAGTACTTC. The V and J genes are TRBV5-1 and TRBJ2-4, with 10 nucleotides matching TRBD2. This CDR3 is 14 amino acids long. The V and J ends lost 3 bases and 11 bases, in that order; junction bases with no gene match: 8. CDR1 is SGHRS and CDR2 is YFSETQ in the germline V gene.

This clonotype was detected many times. The rearrangement joins TRBV29-1 to TRBJ2-3, with 7 bases identical to TRBD1. Germline V gene lookup returns CDR1 SQVTM and CDR2 ANQGSEA. The CDR3 consists of 14 residues. V was pared by 2 bases and J by 4 bases, with 6 bases of the junction left unmatched. The CDR3: CSVETGAKADTQYF. As DNA, the CDR3 is TGCAGCGTTGAAACAGGGGCGAAGGCAGATACGCAGTATTTT.

The V call is TRBV20-1, the J call TRBJ2-1; tentative D call: TRBD2 (5 bases). The germline V gene encodes CDR1 DFQATT and CDR2 SNEGSKA (reference sequence). Trimming took off 2 bases at V and 1 base at J, with 15 bases between the two ends. The CDR3 is 16 amino acids. The CDR3 is CSARLILGGSYNEQFF. The CDR3 region has the DNA TGCAGTGCTAGACTTATACTAGGTGGGTCCTACAATGAGCAGTTCTTC.

This chain joins TRBV20-1 and TRBJ1-5; D uncertain. The CDR3 has 13 residues. With 3 bases removed from V and 7 bases from J, the gap between germline ends came to 13 bases. Germline V gene data show CDR1 as DFQATT and CDR2 as SNEGSKA (reference sequence). The CDR3: CSASFGGEQPQHF. The CDR3 bases are TGCAGTGCTAGCTTTGGTGGGGAGCAGCCCCAGCATTTT.

Ten or more counts support this clonotype. This chain links TRBV7-9 with TRBJ2-3; D is perhaps TRBD2 (6 bases). CDR3 length: 15 amino acids. In germline, CDR1 is SEHNR, CDR2 FQNEAQ (reference sequence). With 6 bases removed from V and 3 bases from J, the gap between germline ends came to 16 bases. The DNA of the CDR3 is TGTGCCAGCAGTCCCTCTAGGCGGGATACAGATACGCAGTATTTT. Its translation: CASSPSRRDTDTQYF.

This clonotype was recorded a few times. The chain is built from TRBV5-1 and TRBJ2-1; TRBD2 might be the D (7 bases). V shed 2 bases and J shed 9 bases, with 15 bases lying between them. Germline CDR1 and CDR2: SGHRS and YFSETQ. CDR3 length: 14 residues. The CDR3 is CASSFGGPNSEQFF. The CDR3 coding sequence is TGCGCCAGCAGCTTCGGGGGGCCGAATTCTGAGCAGTTCTTC.

The sample holds a few counts of this clonotype. The V call is TRBV7-2, the J call TRBJ2-6; D is unresolved. The CDR3 is made up of 16 amino acids. The V end was cut by 5 bases, the J end by 0 bases, with 11 bases between. Germline-derived CDR1 and CDR2 are SGHTA and FQGNSA. The DNA of the CDR3 is TGTGCCAGCAGCCCGCCACGGAGCTCTGGGGCCAACGTCCTGACTTTC. It translates to CASSPPRSSGANVLTF.

V and J are TRBV18 and TRBJ2-5; 9 nucleotides align to TRBD1. The germline V gene has CDR1 KGHSH and CDR2 LQKENI. The CDR3 has 15 amino acids. With 2 bases clipped from V and 5 bases from J, the junction kept 6 bases outside the gene matches. CDR3 DNA sequence: TGTGCCAGCTCACCAGGGACAGGGTCAGCGGAGACCCAGTACTTC. It encodes CASSPGTGSAETQYF. Drawing the rest from reference TRBV18 and TRBJ2-5, the complete variable domain is NAGVMQNPRHLVRRRGQEARLRCSPMKGHSHVYWYRQLPEEGLKFMVYLQKENIIDESGMPKERFSAEFPKEGPSILRIQQVVRGDSAAYFCASSPGTGSAETQYFGPGTRLLVL.

The rearrangement links TRBV7-9 to TRBJ2-1; D gene uncertain. This CDR3 contains 14 residues. V lost 3 bases and J lost 7, with 13 bases in between. Germline V gives CDR1 SEHNR, CDR2 FQNEAQ (reference sequence). The CDR3 DNA is TGTGCCAGCAGCTTGGTGGTCCCACAAAATGAGCAGTTCTTC. It codes for CASSLVVPQNEQFF. The full variable domain, completed using reference TRBV7-9 and TRBJ2-1, is DTGVSQNPRHKITKRGQNVTFRCDPISEHNRLYWYRQTLGQGPEFLTYFQNEAQLEKSRLLSDRFSAERPKGSFSTLEIQRTEQGDSAMYLCASSLVVPQNEQFFGPGTRLTVL.

This clonotype was seen repeatedly, ten times or more. The chain carries TRBV28 and TRBJ2-3; 7 positions agree with TRBD2. V was pared by 6 bases and J by 1 base, with 7 bases of the junction left unmatched. CDR1 MDHEN and CDR2 SYDVKM come from the germline V gene. This CDR3 is 15 amino acids long. CDR3 sequence (DNA): TGTGCCAGCAGATCCAACGGACTAGGCACAGATACGCAGTATTTT. It yields the protein CASRSNGLGTDTQYF.

This clonotype was counted ten times or more. The chain is built from TRBV15 and TRBJ2-1, with 7 bases aligning to TRBD2. Germline V gene sequence: CDR1 LNHNV, CDR2 YYDKDF (reference sequence). The V gene end was trimmed by 6 bases and the J gene end by 6 bases; junction bases not matched to a gene: 11. The length of the CDR3 is 15 residues. The CDR3 protein is CATSIDGRLGNEQFF. The CDR3, as DNA: TGTGCCACCAGTATAGACGGGAGGCTTGGCAATGAGCAGTTCTTC.

The DNA for the CDR3 is TGTGCCAGCAGCCCGGGACAGGGAATAGCCAAAAACATTCAGTACTTC. This encodes CASSPGQGIAKNIQYF. This chain joins TRBV12-3 or TRBV12-4 and TRBJ2-4; 9 bases are shared with TRBD1. The trim removed 6 bases at V and 0 bases at J, leaving 6 bases unmatched. This CDR3 has 16 residues.

This clonotype was seen many times. CDR3 coding DNA: TGTGCCAGCTCACCAAGGGGCGACACCGGGGAGCTGTTTTTT. Residues: CASSPRGDTGELFF. The chain employs TRBV18 and TRBJ2-2, with a weak D call TRBD1 (5 bases). Germline loops: CDR1 KGHSH, CDR2 LQKENI. Trimming stripped 2 bases from V and 3 bases from J, with 7 bases between. The CDR3 consists of 14 residues. The whole variable domain, remainder taken from reference TRBV18 and TRBJ2-2, is NAGVMQNPRHLVRRRGQEARLRCSPMKGHSHVYWYRQLPEEGLKFMVYLQKENIIDESGMPKERFSAEFPKEGPSILRIQQVVRGDSAAYFCASSPRGDTGELFFGEGSRLTVL.